This T cell receptor (beta chain) was identified in a study of OX40 agonist ivuxolimab in advanced cancers. Whole-study results and caveats: Some of the lowest clonal expansion was seen in partial responders at 0.1-3.0 mg/kg.

A note on this clone: Its cognate antigen is unknown.

Trimming stripped 0 bases from V and 8 bases from J, with 21 bases between. Per germline, CDR1 SGHRS and CDR2 YFSETQ. The CDR3 covers 17 residues. Measured with immunoSEQ multiplex PCR; TCRdb has only the in-frame clones, and not every one. The sample consists of around 51,000 clones, around 77% of them appearing once. The sample in question was CD4+ or CD8+ T cells sorted from blood, obtained in a trial of the OX40 agonist ivuxolimab. The rearrangement links TRBV5-1 to TRBJ2-1; D is possibly TRBD2 (7 bases). The receptor comes from an adult with an advanced solid tumor such as melanoma, head and neck, liver or kidney cancer. CDR3 in DNA: TGCGCCAGCAGCTTGGTATGGGGGGGCCGATCTAACGATGAGCAGTTCTTC. Translated, it gives CASSLVWGGRSNDEQFF.